What follows describes a single T cell receptor (beta chain). This specimen comes from a study of blood T cell repertoires in COVID-19. Whole-study context: The United States, Italy and Spain were the sources of the acute and convalescent COVID-19 samples. Nucleic acid was either cDNA or gDNA, and it came from T cells, B-cell-depleted T cells, or PBMCs.

As originally analysed: By means of reference gene primer amplification, nucleated cell counts were estimated. Method: immunoSEQ multiplex PCR; TCRdb's copy keeps in-frame clones and lacks some. That table supplies the V and J calls and clone size; D and trimming were determined from the DNA. The sample has tens of thousands of clones; 87% are singletons. This CDR3 is 12 amino acids long. V lost 4 bases and J 3 bases, leaving 4 bases between the germline ends. Germline V gene lookup returns CDR1 MNHNY and CDR2 SVGAGI (reference sequence). V gene TRBV6-6 combines with J gene TRBJ1-3; no clear D. Sequencing was done on a sample of peripheral blood. This receptor was obtained from a male donor with acute or convalescent COVID-19. The chain's CDR3 is CASSSIGNTIYF. The CDR3 DNA reads TGTGCCAGCAGTTCCATTGGAAACACCATATATTTT.